One and the same sample provided the 3 T cell receptor beta chains below, sequenced in a study of blood T cell repertoires in COVID-19. Here immunoSEQ multiplex PCR was the method, and the copy in TCRdb shows in-frame clones only, minus some. This table holds about 220,000 clones, 80% to 85% found once. Sequencing was performed on peripheral blood. The receptors here all came from a woman aged 55-69 years with acute or convalescent COVID-19.

The chain uses TRBV6-5 and TRBJ2-2; 8 bases match TRBD1. J gave up 4 bases and V 6 bases, and 4 bases lay outside the gene matches. The V gene's germline CDR1 is MNHEY and CDR2 SVGAGI. This CDR3 is built from 14 residues. The CDR3 loop is CASRRTGTTGELFF. The CDR3, as DNA: TGTGCCAGCAGACGGACAGGGACCACCGGGGAGCTGTTTTTT.

The chain combines TRBV1 with TRBJ1-2; the D call TRBD1 from the table was never checked on the DNA. TRBV1 is given as a pseudogene. The CDR3 spans 17 residues. The CDR3 DNA sequence: TGCACCAGCAGCCAAGATCGGGCAACAGGGTTGCCTTACGGCTACACCTTC. This encodes CTSSQDRATGLPYGYTF.

The V and J genes are TRBV25-1 and TRBJ2-7; TRBD1 matches 7 bases. Trimming removed 10 bases from V and 4 bases from J; junction bases left unmatched: 7. The CDR3 extends over 12 amino acids. Germline-derived CDR1 and CDR2 are MGHDK and SYGVNS. CDR3 amino acids: CATSGQIYEQYF. Written as DNA, the CDR3 is TGTGCCACCTCGGGACAGATTTACGAGCAGTACTTC.